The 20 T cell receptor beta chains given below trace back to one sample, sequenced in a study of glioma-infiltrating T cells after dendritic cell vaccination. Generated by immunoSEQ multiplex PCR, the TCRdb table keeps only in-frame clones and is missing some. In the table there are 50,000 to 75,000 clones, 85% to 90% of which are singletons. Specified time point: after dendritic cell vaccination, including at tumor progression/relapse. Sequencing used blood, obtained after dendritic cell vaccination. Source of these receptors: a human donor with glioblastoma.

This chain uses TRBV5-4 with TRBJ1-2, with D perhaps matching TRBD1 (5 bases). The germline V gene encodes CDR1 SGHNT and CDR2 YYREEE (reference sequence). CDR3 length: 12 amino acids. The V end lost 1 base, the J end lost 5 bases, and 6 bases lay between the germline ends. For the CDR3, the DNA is TGTGCCAGCAGCTTGCGGGGGTATGGCTACACCTTC. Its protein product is CASSLRGYGYTF.

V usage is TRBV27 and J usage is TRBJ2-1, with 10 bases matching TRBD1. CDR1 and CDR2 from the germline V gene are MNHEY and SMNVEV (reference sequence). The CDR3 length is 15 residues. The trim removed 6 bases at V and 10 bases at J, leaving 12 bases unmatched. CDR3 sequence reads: CASRSGTGASREQFF. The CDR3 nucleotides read TGTGCCAGCAGGTCCGGGACAGGGGCTAGTCGGGAGCAGTTCTTC.

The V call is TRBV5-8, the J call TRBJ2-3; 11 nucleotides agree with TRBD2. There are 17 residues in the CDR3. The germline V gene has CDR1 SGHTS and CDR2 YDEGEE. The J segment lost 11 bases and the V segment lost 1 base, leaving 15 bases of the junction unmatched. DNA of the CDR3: TGTGCCAGCAGCTTGTTCCTAGCGGGGGGCCTCCCGTTGGGGCAGTATTTT. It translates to CASSLFLAGGLPLGQYF. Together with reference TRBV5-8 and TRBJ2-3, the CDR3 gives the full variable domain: EAGVTQSPTHLIKTRGQQATLRCSPISGHTSVYWYQQALGLGLQFLLWYDEGEERNRGNFPPRFSGRQFPNYSSELNVNALELEDSALYLCASSLFLAGGLPLGQYFGPGTRLTVL.

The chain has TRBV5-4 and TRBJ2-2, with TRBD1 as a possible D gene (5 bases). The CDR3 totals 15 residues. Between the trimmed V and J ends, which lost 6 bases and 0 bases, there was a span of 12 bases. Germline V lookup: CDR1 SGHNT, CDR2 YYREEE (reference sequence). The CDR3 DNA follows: TGTGCCAGCAACCTAGGACACACGAACACCGGGGAGCTGTTTTTT. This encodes CASNLGHTNTGELFF.

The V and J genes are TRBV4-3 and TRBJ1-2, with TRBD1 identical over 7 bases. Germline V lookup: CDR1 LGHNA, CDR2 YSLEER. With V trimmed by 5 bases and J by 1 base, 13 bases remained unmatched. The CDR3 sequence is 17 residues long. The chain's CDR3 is CASSNYPGTAFNYGYTF. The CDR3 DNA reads TGCGCCAGCAGCAATTACCCCGGGACAGCGTTTAACTATGGCTACACCTTC.

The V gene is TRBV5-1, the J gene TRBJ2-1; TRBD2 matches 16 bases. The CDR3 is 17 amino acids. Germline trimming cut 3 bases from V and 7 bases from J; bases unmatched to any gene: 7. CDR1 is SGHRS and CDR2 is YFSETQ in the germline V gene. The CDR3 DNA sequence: TGCGCCAGCAGCTCGGAACCGGGACTAGCGGGGGGGAATGAGCAGTTCTTC. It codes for CASSSEPGLAGGNEQFF.

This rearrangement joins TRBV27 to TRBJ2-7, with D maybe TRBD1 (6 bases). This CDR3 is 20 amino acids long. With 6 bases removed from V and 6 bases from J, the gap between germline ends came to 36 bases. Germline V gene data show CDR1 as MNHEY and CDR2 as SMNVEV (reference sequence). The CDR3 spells CASSLSLDRSNPDLPGEQYF. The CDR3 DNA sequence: TGTGCCAGCAGCCTCTCCTTAGACAGGTCCAACCCCGATTTACCGGGCGAGCAGTACTTC.

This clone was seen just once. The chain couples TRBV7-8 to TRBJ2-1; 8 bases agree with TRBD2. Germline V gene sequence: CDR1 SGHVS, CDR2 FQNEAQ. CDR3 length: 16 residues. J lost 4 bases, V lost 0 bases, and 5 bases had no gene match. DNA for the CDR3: TGTGCCAGCAGCTTAGCGATCCAGCGGGAGTACAATGAGCAGTTCTTC. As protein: CASSLAIQREYNEQFF. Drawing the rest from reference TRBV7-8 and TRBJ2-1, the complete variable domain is GAGVSQSPRYKVAKRGQDVALRCDPISGHVSLFWYQQALGQGPEFLTYFQNEAQLDKSGLPSDRFFAERPEGSVSTLKIQRTQQEDSAVYLCASSLAIQREYNEQFFGPGTRLTVL.

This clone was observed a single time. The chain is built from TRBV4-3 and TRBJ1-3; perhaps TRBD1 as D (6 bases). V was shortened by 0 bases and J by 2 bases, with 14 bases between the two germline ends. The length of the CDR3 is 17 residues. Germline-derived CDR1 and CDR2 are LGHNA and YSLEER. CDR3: CASSQDLPAGAGNTIYF. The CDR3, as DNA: TGCGCCAGCAGCCAAGATCTCCCGGCAGGGGCTGGAAACACCATATATTTT.

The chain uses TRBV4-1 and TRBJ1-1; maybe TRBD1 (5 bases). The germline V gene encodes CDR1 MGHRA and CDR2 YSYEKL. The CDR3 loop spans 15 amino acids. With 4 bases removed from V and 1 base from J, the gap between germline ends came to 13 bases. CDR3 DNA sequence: TGCGCCAGCAGCCTGAGCGGGGGGAGGAACACTGAAGCTTTCTTT. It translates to CASSLSGGRNTEAFF.

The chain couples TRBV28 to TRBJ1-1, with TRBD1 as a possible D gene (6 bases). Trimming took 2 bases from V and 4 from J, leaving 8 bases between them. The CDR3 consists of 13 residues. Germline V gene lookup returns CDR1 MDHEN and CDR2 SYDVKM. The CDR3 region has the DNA TGTGCCAGCAGTTTACTAGGGGGCACTGAAGCTTTCTTT. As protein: CASSLLGGTEAFF. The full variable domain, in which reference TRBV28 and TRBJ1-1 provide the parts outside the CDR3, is DVKVTQSSRYLVKRTGEKVFLECVQDMDHENMFWYRQDPGLGLRLIYFSYDVKMKEKGDIPEGYSVSREKKERFSLILESASTNQTSMYLCASSLLGGTEAFFGQGTRLTVV.

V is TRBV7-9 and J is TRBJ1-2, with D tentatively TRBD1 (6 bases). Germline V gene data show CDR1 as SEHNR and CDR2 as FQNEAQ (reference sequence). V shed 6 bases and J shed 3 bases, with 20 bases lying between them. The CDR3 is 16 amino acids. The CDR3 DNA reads TGTGCCAGCAGACATATTAATTACAGGGTATACTATGGCTACACCTTC. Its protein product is CASRHINYRVYYGYTF.

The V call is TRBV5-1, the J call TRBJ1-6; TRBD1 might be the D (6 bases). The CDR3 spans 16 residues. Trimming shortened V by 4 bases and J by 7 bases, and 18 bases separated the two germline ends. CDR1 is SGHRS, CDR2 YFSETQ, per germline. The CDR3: CASSPAPQGSNSPLHF. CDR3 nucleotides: TGCGCCAGCAGCCCCGCCCCACAGGGATCAAATTCACCCCTCCACTTT.

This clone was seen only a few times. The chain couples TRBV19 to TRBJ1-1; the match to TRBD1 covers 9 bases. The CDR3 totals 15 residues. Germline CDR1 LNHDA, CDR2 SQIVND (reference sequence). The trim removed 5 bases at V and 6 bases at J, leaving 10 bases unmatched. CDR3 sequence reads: CASSPGQGLSAEAFF. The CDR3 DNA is TGTGCCAGTAGTCCGGGACAGGGCCTCTCCGCTGAAGCTTTCTTT.

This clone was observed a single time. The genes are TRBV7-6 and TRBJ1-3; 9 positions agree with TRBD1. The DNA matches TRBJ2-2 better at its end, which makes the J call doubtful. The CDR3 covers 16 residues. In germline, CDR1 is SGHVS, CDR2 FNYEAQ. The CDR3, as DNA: TGTGCCAGCAGCTTGAATCGGGACAGGGCTACCGGGGAGCTGTTTTTT. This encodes CASSLNRDRATGELFF.

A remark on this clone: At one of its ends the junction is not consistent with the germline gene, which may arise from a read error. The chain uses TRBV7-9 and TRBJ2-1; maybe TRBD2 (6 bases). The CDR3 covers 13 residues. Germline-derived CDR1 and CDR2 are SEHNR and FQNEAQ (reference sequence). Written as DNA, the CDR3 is TGTGCCAGCAGGCTAGGCGGGGCAATGCGATGGATCTTC. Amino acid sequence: CASRLGGAMRWIF.

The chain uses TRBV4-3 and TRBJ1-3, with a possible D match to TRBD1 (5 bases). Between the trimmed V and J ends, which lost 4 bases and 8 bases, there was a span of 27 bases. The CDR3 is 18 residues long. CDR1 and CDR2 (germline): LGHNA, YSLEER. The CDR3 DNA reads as TGCGCCAGCAGCCCTCAAGAGCGAGCTTCGGGGGGGGAGGACACCATATATTTT. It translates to CASSPQERASGGEDTIYF.

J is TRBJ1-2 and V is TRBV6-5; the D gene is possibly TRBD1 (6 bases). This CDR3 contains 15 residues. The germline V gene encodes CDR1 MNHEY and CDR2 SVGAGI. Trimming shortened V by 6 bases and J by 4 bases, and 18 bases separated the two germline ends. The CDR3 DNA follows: TGTGCCAGCAGAAGAACTGGGGGCTATCCCTATGGCTACACCTTC. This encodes CASRRTGGYPYGYTF.

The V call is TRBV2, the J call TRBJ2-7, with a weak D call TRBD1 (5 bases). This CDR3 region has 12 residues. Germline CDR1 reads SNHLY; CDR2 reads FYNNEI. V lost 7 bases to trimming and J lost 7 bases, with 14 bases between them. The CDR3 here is CASKFRGREQYF. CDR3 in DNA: TGTGCCAGCAAGTTTAGGGGCCGAGAGCAGTACTTC.

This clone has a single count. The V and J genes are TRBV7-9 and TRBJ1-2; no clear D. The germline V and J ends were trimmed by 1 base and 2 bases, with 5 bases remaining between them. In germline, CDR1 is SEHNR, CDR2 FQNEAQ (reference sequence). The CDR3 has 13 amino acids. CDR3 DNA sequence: TGTGCCAGCAGCTTAGACACCAACTATGGCTACACCTTC. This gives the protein CASSLDTNYGYTF.